This T cell receptor beta chain was retrieved from a study of T cell repertoires in aging, cancer and after chemotherapy. Study results and caveats: Median generation probability rose over the chemotherapy interval in each cancer cohort, suggesting rebound thymic output.

The CDR3 runs 18 residues. The germline V gene has CDR1 DFQATT and CDR2 SNEGSKA (reference sequence). V was clipped by 3 bases and J by 6 bases; unmatched bases: 12. Peripheral blood genomic DNA, not sorted cells or RNA, was the template. With respect to this clonotype: Antigen unknown.

A mixed TRB-A/B primer pool amplified rearranged TRB by multiplex touch-down PCR. TCRdb passed the multiplex PCR reads through MiXCR, listing each CDR3 protein once. The sample has approximately 9,500 distinct CDR3 sequences, less than 30% seen once. The receptor was isolated from a human donor in good health. Sequenced material: blood. This chain joins TRBV20-1 and TRBJ2-2; 14 nucleotides align to TRBD2. The DNA for the CDR3 is TGCAGTGCTAGGAGTGGACTAGCGGGAGGCACTTTGGCCGGGGAGCTGTTTTTT. Translated, it gives CSARSGLAGGTLAGELFF.